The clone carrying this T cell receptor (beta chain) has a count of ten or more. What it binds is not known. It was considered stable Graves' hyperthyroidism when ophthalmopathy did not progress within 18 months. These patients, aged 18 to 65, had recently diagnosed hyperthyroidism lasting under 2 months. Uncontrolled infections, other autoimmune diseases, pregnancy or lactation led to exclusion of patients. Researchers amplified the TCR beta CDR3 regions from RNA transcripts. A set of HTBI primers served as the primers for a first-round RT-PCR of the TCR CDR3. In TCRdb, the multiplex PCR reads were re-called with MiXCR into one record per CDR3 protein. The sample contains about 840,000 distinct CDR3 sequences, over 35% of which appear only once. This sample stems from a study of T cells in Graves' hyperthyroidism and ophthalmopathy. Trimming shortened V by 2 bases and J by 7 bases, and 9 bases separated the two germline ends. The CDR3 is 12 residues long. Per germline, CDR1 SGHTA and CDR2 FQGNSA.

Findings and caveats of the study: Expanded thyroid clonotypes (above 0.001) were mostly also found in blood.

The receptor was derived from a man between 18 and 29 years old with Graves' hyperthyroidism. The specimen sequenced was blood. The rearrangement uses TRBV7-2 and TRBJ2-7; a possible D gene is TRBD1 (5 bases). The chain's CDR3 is CASSLPQVEQYF. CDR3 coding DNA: TGTGCCAGCAGCTTACCACAGGTTGAGCAGTACTTC.